This TCR beta chain was recovered during a study of T cells of healthy individuals. TCRdb itself ran the 5' RACE reads through MiXCR, one entry per CDR3 protein. The profile shows 90,000 to 100,000 distinct CDR3 sequences, approximately 15% of them singletons. This clonotype has only a few counts. This CDR3 is 13 amino acids long. The trim removed 7 bases at V and 5 bases at J, leaving 9 bases unmatched. Per the germline V gene, CDR1 is SQVTM and CDR2 is ANQGSEA. V and J are TRBV29-1 and TRBJ2-3, with TRBD2 identical over 7 bases. The TCR sequence derives from a human donor in good health. In DNA form, the CDR3 reads TGCAGCGCGAGGCGGGAGATAGTAGATACGCAGTATTTT. Residues: CSARREIVDTQYF.